This section outlines one T cell receptor beta chain sequence together with its context. Its antigen is as yet unknown. These data are taken from a study of persistence of HIV-infected CD4 T cells. In the study overall: Donors were ART-treated; their CMV- and Gag-responding CD4+ T cells were isolated. Study-wide points: TCRbeta richness was lower in CMV- and Gag-responding cells than in anti-CD3/anti-CD28-responding cells. TCR oligoclonality correlated with proviral oligoclonality in the same sorted populations.

Germline-derived CDR1 and CDR2 are WSHSY and SAAADI. CDR3 size: 15 residues. Trimming pared 1 base from V and 3 bases from J, leaving 13 bases between. An overlapping HIV-1 Gag peptide pool stimulated these cells at 0.95 to 1 ug/peptide/mL. CD40L-negative CD69-negative CD45RO-high memory CD4+ T cells were sorted as populations depleted of antigen-responding cells. These HIV-1-infected adults initiated suppressive ART in chronic infection. The libraries were made with immunoSEQ version 4 in survey mode. The data were produced by immunoSEQ multiplex PCR, yet TCRdb's version contains in-frame clones alone and is incomplete. The repertoire holds about 36,000 clones, with 85% as singletons.

This chain uses TRBV10-2 with TRBJ2-7, with a tentative D call TRBD2 (6 bases). The starting material was cultured CD4+ T cells from PBMCs, obtained from a patient who received antiretroviral therapy. The TCR was taken from an adult with HIV. The donor label of this sample is uncertain. CDR3 DNA sequence: TGCGCCAGCAGTGAGTATCGACTAGGGATCTACGAGCAGTACTTC. This codes for CASSEYRLGIYEQYF.